This TCR beta chain emerged from a study of cytotoxic CD8 clonotypes in ibrutinib-treated CLL. The repertoire was sequenced with immunoSEQ multiplex PCR; TCRdb's copy has only in-frame clones and lacks some. The sample has roughly 180,000 clones, about 84% seen once. Germline V gene lookup returns CDR1 MNHEY and CDR2 SMNVEV (reference sequence). This CDR3 is 15 amino acids long. Trimming took off 3 bases at V and 11 bases at J, with 19 bases between the two ends. The chain combines TRBV27 with TRBJ1-4; tentatively, D is TRBD1 (5 bases). The receptor's source is a human donor with chronic lymphocytic leukemia. The sample in question was PBMCs, obtained after 24 months of ibrutinib treatment. CDR3 amino acids: CASSLTALRFEKLFF. CDR3 DNA sequence: TGTGCCAGCAGTTTGACAGCGCTTCGATTTGAGAAACTGTTTTTT.